The 32 T cell receptor beta chains reported below all come from one sample, sequenced in a study of blood T cell repertoires in COVID-19 (dated by TCRdb to about 2020). Library preparation was by the immunoSEQ multiplex PCR assay. Imported from immuneACCESS, the table was reduced by TCRdb to in-frame sequences with V and J called. These copies leave out some clones; in studies compared against another copy, an unresolved V gene accounts for under half, and the cause of the remainder is not known. This sample comprises 110,000 to 150,000 clones, 75% to 85% of them detected only once. The ten most abundant clones make up 5% of the sample. Sample: peripheral blood. These TCRs come from a woman in her forties or fifties with acute or convalescent COVID-19.

The rearrangement uses TRBV7-2 and TRBJ2-5; tentatively, D is TRBD2 (7 bases). V shed 5 bases and J shed 5 bases, with 21 bases lying between them. Germline V gene lookup returns CDR1 SGHTA and CDR2 FQGNSA. The CDR3 is made up of 16 amino acids. The CDR3 DNA reads TGTGCCAGCAGCCCAGGAGGCGGCGGGGGCTGGGAGACCCAGTACTTC. Protein product: CASSPGGGGGWETQYF.

This clone was found once. V is TRBV4-2 and J is TRBJ1-1; no firm D call. Germline assignment: CDR1 LGHNA and CDR2 YNFKEQ. V was cut by 0 bases and J by 2 bases, with 13 bases left in between. The CDR3 spans 16 residues. For the CDR3, the DNA is TGTGCCAGCAGCCAAGATCCTTTTCTAGTAAACACTGAAGCTTTCTTT. It codes for CASSQDPFLVNTEAFF.

CDR3 protein: CASRSHTRTGVNQETQYF. The DNA for the CDR3 is TGTGCCAGCAGGTCACACACGAGGACAGGGGTGAACCAAGAGACCCAGTACTTC. The chain carries TRBV5-8 and TRBJ2-5; 9 bases fit TRBD1. Looked up from germline, CDR1 is SGHTS and CDR2 is YDEGEE. The CDR3 is made up of 18 amino acids. V was clipped by 5 bases and J by 0 bases; unmatched bases: 14. The variable domain in full, completed from reference TRBV5-8 and TRBJ2-5, reads EAGVTQSPTHLIKTRGQQATLRCSPISGHTSVYWYQQALGLGLQFLLWYDEGEERNRGNFPPRFSGRQFPNYSSELNVNALELEDSALYLCASRSHTRTGVNQETQYFGPGTRLLVL.

The chain couples TRBV10-3 to TRBJ2-7; 9 bases are a match to TRBD2. CDR1 and CDR2 (germline): ENHRY, SYGVKD. This CDR3 comprises 15 residues. J was trimmed by 4 bases and V by 6 bases; bases with no gene match: 10. This chain's CDR3 is CAISETSGGHYEQYF. The CDR3 DNA reads TGTGCCATCAGCGAGACTAGCGGAGGACATTACGAGCAGTACTTC.

The V gene is TRBV5-8, the J gene TRBJ1-1; weak D call: TRBD1 (5 bases). V lost 3 bases and J lost 5, with 11 bases in between. Germline V CDR1 and CDR2: SGHTS, YDEGEE. CDR3 size: 13 residues. The CDR3 DNA follows: TGTGCCAGCAGCTGGGATGGGGGGACTGAAGCTTTCTTT. It translates to CASSWDGGTEAFF.

This chain links TRBV7-3 with TRBJ2-4, with TRBD1 matching over 7 bases. V dropped 5 bases and J dropped 5; count of bases not matched to a gene: 9. The CDR3 sequence is 15 residues long. Germline V CDR1 and CDR2: SGHTA, FQGTGA. The CDR3 coding sequence is TGTGCCAGCAGCCTATCGACAGGGATGGAAAACATTCAGTACTTC. Encoded protein: CASSLSTGMENIQYF.

CDR3: CASSPGQGAAQPQHF. The CDR3 DNA reads as TGTGCCAGCAGCCCGGGACAGGGGGCCGCCCAGCCCCAGCATTTT. The chain joins TRBV27 to TRBJ1-5; 12 nucleotides match TRBD1. The CDR3 has 15 amino acids. Germline V gene sequence: CDR1 MNHEY, CDR2 SMNVEV (reference sequence). V lost 6 bases and J lost 7; bases outside the gene matches: 7.

The chain joins TRBV5-1 to TRBJ1-4; unclear D gene. Looked up from germline, CDR1 is SGHRS and CDR2 is YFSETQ. Trimming cost V 2 bases and J 7 bases, with 12 bases left between them. The CDR3 runs to 14 residues. This CDR3 is CASSFSSEGEKLFF. The CDR3, as DNA: TGCGCCAGCAGCTTCTCCTCAGAGGGTGAAAAACTGTTTTTT.

The chain carries TRBV19 and TRBJ2-1; TRBD2 agrees at 10 bases. The length of the CDR3 is 14 residues. The V and J ends lost 9 bases and 6 bases, in that order; junction bases with no gene match: 8. CDR1 is LNHDA, CDR2 SQIVND, per germline (reference sequence). The CDR3 reads CASNQRGGRNEQFF. The CDR3 DNA is TGTGCCAGCAACCAGCGGGGGGGCCGCAATGAGCAGTTCTTC.

This chain joins TRBV7-3 and TRBJ1-3; TRBD1 might be the D (6 bases). V lost 9 bases and J lost 6, with 18 bases in between. Looked up from germline, CDR1 is SGHTA and CDR2 is FQGTGA. CDR3 length: 14 amino acids. The CDR3 is CARAIGGSENTIYF. CDR3 nucleotide sequence: TGTGCCAGGGCCATTGGGGGCTCGGAAAACACCATATATTTT.

The chain carries TRBV4-2 and TRBJ2-1; perhaps TRBD2 as D (5 bases). CDR3 size: 14 residues. Deletions cut 0 bases from V and 8 bases from J, with 11 bases between. Germline V gene data show CDR1 as LGHNA and CDR2 as YNFKEQ. The chain's CDR3 is CASSQEGGSHEQFF. The CDR3, as DNA: TGTGCCAGCAGCCAAGAAGGAGGAAGCCATGAGCAGTTCTTC.

This clone was counted between two and nine times. The chain joins TRBV19 to TRBJ1-5, with 9 bases fitting TRBD1. Germline CDR1 is LNHDA and CDR2 is SQIVND (reference sequence). The CDR3 is made up of 15 amino acids. V was clipped by 2 bases and J by 4 bases; unmatched bases: 3. The CDR3: CASSIMGQGNQPQHF. For the CDR3, the DNA is TGTGCCAGTAGTATAATGGGACAGGGAAATCAGCCCCAGCATTTT.

CDR3 in amino acids: CASSPPHQPQHF. CDR3 nucleotide sequence: TGTGCCAGCAGCCCTCCCCATCAGCCCCAGCATTTT. The chain has TRBV7-9 and TRBJ1-5; D remains unclear. V lost 5 bases to trimming and J lost 5 bases, with 7 bases between them. The CDR3 is 12 residues long. Germline V gene sequence: CDR1 SEHNR, CDR2 FQNEAQ (reference sequence).

The chain has TRBV18 and TRBJ1-5, with unresolved D. In germline, CDR1 is KGHSH, CDR2 LQKENI. V was shortened by 3 bases and J by 0 bases, with 9 bases between the two germline ends. The CDR3 extends over 15 amino acids. This CDR3 is CASSPSEGSNQPQHF. The CDR3 DNA sequence: TGTGCCAGCTCACCCTCGGAGGGTAGCAATCAGCCCCAGCATTTT. Full variable domain (missing parts from reference TRBV18 and TRBJ1-5): NAGVMQNPRHLVRRRGQEARLRCSPMKGHSHVYWYRQLPEEGLKFMVYLQKENIIDESGMPKERFSAEFPKEGPSILRIQQVVRGDSAAYFCASSPSEGSNQPQHFGDGTRLSIL.

This chain connects TRBV12-3 or TRBV12-4 to TRBJ1-1; no firm D call. This CDR3 region has 13 residues. V was clipped by 2 bases and J by 2 bases, with 6 bases between them. CDR3 in amino acids: CASSLMGNTEAFF. DNA for the CDR3: TGTGCCAGCAGTTTAATGGGCAACACTGAAGCTTTCTTT.

This clone was seen a single time. The chain has TRBV19 and TRBJ1-4; no clear D. Germline V gene lookup returns CDR1 LNHDA and CDR2 SQIVND (reference sequence). Between the trimmed V and J ends, which lost 4 bases and 6 bases, there was a span of 9 bases. This CDR3 is 13 amino acids long. CDR3 loop: CASSTGWDEKLFF. The DNA for the CDR3 is TGTGCCAGTAGTACGGGGTGGGATGAAAAACTGTTTTTT.

The rearrangement joins TRBV20-1 to TRBJ1-2; D unresolved. The CDR3 covers 11 residues. Trimming cost V 7 bases and J 8 bases, with 14 bases left between them. Germline-derived CDR1 and CDR2 are DFQATT and SNEGSKA (reference sequence). In DNA, the CDR3 is TGCAGTGTTCTTTTCGGGAACGGCTACACCTTC. It encodes CSVLFGNGYTF.

The rearrangement links TRBV7-9 to TRBJ2-1, with D possibly matching TRBD2 (6 bases). This CDR3 comprises 14 residues. Germline CDR1 reads SEHNR; CDR2 reads FQNEAQ (reference sequence). The V end was cut by 1 base, the J end by 11 bases, with 15 bases between. Written as DNA, the CDR3 is TGTGCCAGCAGCTTAGGGACTACCCTCAAAAAGCAGTTCTTC. Protein sequence: CASSLGTTLKKQFF. The variable domain in full, completed from reference TRBV7-9 and TRBJ2-1, reads DTGVSQNPRHKITKRGQNVTFRCDPISEHNRLYWYRQTLGQGPEFLTYFQNEAQLEKSRLLSDRFSAERPKGSFSTLEIQRTEQGDSAMYLCASSLGTTLKKQFFGPGTRLTVL.

This chain joins TRBV10-3 and TRBJ2-5; TRBD1 might be the D (6 bases). In germline, CDR1 is ENHRY, CDR2 SYGVKD. Trimming left V 5 bases short and J 8 bases short, with 15 bases between. The CDR3 loop spans 13 amino acids. The CDR3 DNA follows: TGTGCCATCAGTCACAGGGAAGAAAATACCCAGTACTTC. Amino acids: CAISHREENTQYF.

V gene TRBV4-3 combines with J gene TRBJ2-1, with 10 bases fitting TRBD2. Germline-derived CDR1 and CDR2 are LGHNA and YSLEER. The J segment lost 7 bases and the V segment lost 1 base, leaving 7 bases of the junction unmatched. The length of the CDR3 is 16 residues. This CDR3 is CASSQVASGGGNEQFF. The CDR3 region has the DNA TGCGCCAGCAGCCAAGTGGCTAGCGGGGGCGGGAATGAGCAGTTCTTC.

This rearrangement joins TRBV6-5 to TRBJ2-6; the D gene is possibly TRBD2 (7 bases). V lost 9 bases and J lost 0, with 12 bases in between. CDR1 is MNHEY and CDR2 is SVGAGI in the germline V gene. The CDR3 covers 15 residues. In DNA, the CDR3 is TGTGCCAGTTTGGGGGGGCCCTCTGGGGCCAACGTCCTGACTTTC. Its protein is CASLGGPSGANVLTF.

This clone occurred many times. The chain employs TRBV12-3 or TRBV12-4 and TRBJ1-1; tentatively, D is TRBD1 (5 bases). The CDR3 extends over 12 amino acids. The V gene lost 7 bases and the J gene lost 5 bases, with 11 bases spanning the gap. DNA for the CDR3: TGTGCCAGCACCGTAAAGGGGACTGAAGCTTTCTTT. It codes for CASTVKGTEAFF.

The chain is built from TRBV20-1 and TRBJ1-2, with 7 bases aligning to TRBD1. CDR3 length equals 11 residues. The J segment lost 9 bases and the V segment lost 0 bases, leaving 1 base of the junction unmatched. Germline lookup yields CDR1 DFQATT and CDR2 SNEGSKA (reference sequence). As DNA, the CDR3 is TGCAGTGCTAGAGACAGGGGGAGCTACACCTTC. Residues: CSARDRGSYTF.

The CDR3 here is CASSPSGTNNYGYTF. The CDR3 region has the DNA TGTGCCAGCAGCCCATCCGGGACAAACAACTATGGCTACACCTTC. This chain uses TRBV7-2 with TRBJ1-2, with D possibly TRBD1 on 6 matching bases. CDR3 length: 15 amino acids. Per the germline V gene, CDR1 is SGHTA and CDR2 is FQGNSA. Trimming left V 5 bases short and J 2 bases short, with 15 bases between.

The chain links TRBV28 to TRBJ1-2; D is unresolved. V lost 7 bases and J 4 bases, leaving 10 bases between the germline ends. Germline V lookup: CDR1 MDHEN, CDR2 SYDVKM. The CDR3 is 12 residues long. The CDR3 region is CASTLGSYGYTF. The CDR3 nucleotides are TGTGCCAGCACGCTTGGGAGCTATGGCTACACCTTC.

In this sample, this clone turned up a few times. The chain couples TRBV6-2 or TRBV6-3 to TRBJ2-7; TRBD1 matches at 7 bases. The CDR3 is 14 residues long. Germline V gene data show CDR1 as MNHEY and CDR2 as SVGEGT. The V and J ends lost 1 base and 5 bases, in that order; junction bases with no gene match: 5. As DNA, the CDR3 is TGTGCCAGCAGTTACTGGGGACAGAACGACGAGCAGTACTTC. Translation: CASSYWGQNDEQYF.

The chain has TRBV10-2 and TRBJ1-5; D uncertain. Germline CDR1 WSHSY, CDR2 SAAADI. The CDR3 is 14 amino acids. With 1 base removed from V and 4 bases from J, the gap between germline ends came to 8 bases. The CDR3 sequence is CASSELSRNQPQHF. The CDR3 DNA follows: TGCGCCAGCAGTGAGTTGAGCAGGAATCAGCCCCAGCATTTT.

The chain combines TRBV11-3 with TRBJ2-1; TRBD2 matches at 9 bases. J gave up 5 bases and V 5 bases, and 4 bases lay outside the gene matches. The CDR3 spans 14 residues. Germline V gene data show CDR1 as SGHNT and CDR2 as YENEEA. The CDR3 region is CASSLSGGNNEQFF. CDR3 coding DNA: TGTGCCAGCAGCCTAAGCGGGGGGAACAATGAGCAGTTCTTC.

V gene TRBV4-3 combines with J gene TRBJ1-2, with a possible D match to TRBD1 (6 bases). V shed 0 bases and J shed 6 bases, with 17 bases lying between them. The CDR3 extends over 16 amino acids. Germline lookup yields CDR1 LGHNA and CDR2 YSLEER. CDR3 sequence (DNA): TGCGCCAGCAGCCAAGAAGGTGTGGGGGCTAAGGATGGCTACACCTTC. Its translation: CASSQEGVGAKDGYTF.

The chain employs TRBV7-3 and TRBJ1-1; 7 nucleotides match TRBD1. Per the germline V gene, CDR1 is SGHTA and CDR2 is FQGTGA. The CDR3 consists of 13 residues. Germline trimming cut 5 bases from V and 7 bases from J; bases unmatched to any gene: 7. As DNA, the CDR3 is TGTGCCAGCAGCGCGACAGGGATCGGTGAAGCTTTCTTT. Its translation is CASSATGIGEAFF.

The rearrangement joins TRBV19 to TRBJ1-1, with D possibly matching TRBD1 (5 bases). The CDR3 spans 13 residues. V gave up 9 bases and J gave up 1 base, with 12 bases separating them. Germline V lookup: CDR1 LNHDA, CDR2 SQIVND (reference sequence). CDR3 nucleotide sequence: TGTGCCAGCAAAGTGACAGAGAACACTGAAGCTTTCTTT. Translation gives CASKVTENTEAFF.

The rearrangement joins TRBV14 to TRBJ1-4; TRBD1 matches at 7 bases. The CDR3 covers 15 residues. With V trimmed by 4 bases and J by 3 bases, 5 bases remained unmatched. Germline lookup yields CDR1 SGHDN and CDR2 FVKESK. CDR3: CASSRYQGANEKLFF. CDR3 in DNA: TGTGCCAGCAGCCGGTATCAGGGGGCTAATGAAAAACTGTTTTTT.